Given below is one T cell receptor (beta chain) in context. Seattle-derived patients entered the study during active infection and were followed longitudinally. The record originates from a study of blood T cell repertoires in COVID-19. Across the study: There were acute and convalescent COVID-19 samples, and they came from the United States, Italy and Spain. Sources were T cells, B-cell-depleted T cells, or PBMCs; the material itself was cDNA or gDNA.

In the authors' workflow: Amplification with reference gene primers provided the estimates of nucleated cell counts. Using immunoSEQ multiplex PCR, the repertoire was profiled, and TCRdb retains in-frame clones only, with some absent. Clone size and V and J calls were adopted from that table, with D and trimming inferred from the DNA. The sample includes 450,000 or so clones, about 90% of them seen just once. Germline V gene data show CDR1 as LGHDT and CDR2 as YNNKEL (reference sequence). Deletions cut 3 bases from V and 1 base from J, with 9 bases between. The CDR3 spans 14 residues. The chain uses TRBV3-1 (or the pseudogene TRBV3-2) and TRBJ2-5; D ambiguous. Source material: peripheral blood. The TCR originated in a young man with COVID-19, enrolled during active disease. The CDR3 reads CASSQRFSQETQYF. The CDR3 DNA reads as TGTGCCAGCAGCCAGAGGTTCTCCCAAGAGACCCAGTACTTC.